The next 17 T cell receptor beta chains were all read from a single sample in a study of blood T cell repertoires in COVID-19. Using immunoSEQ multiplex PCR, the repertoire was profiled, and TCRdb retains in-frame clones only, with some absent. The sample lists over 150,000 clones; under 85% were seen once. Sequenced: peripheral blood. The origin of the receptors is a man between 65 and 85 years old with acute or convalescent COVID-19.

This rearrangement joins TRBV28 to TRBJ2-5; D is possibly TRBD1 (6 bases). Germline assignment: CDR1 MDHEN and CDR2 SYDVKM. Deletions cut 5 bases from V and 7 bases from J, with 11 bases between. There are 12 residues in the CDR3. DNA of the CDR3: TGTGCCAGCAGTGCTCCGACAGGGACCCAGTACTTC. It encodes CASSAPTGTQYF.

The chain links TRBV28 to TRBJ2-1, with 9 positions matching TRBD2. J was trimmed by 8 bases and V by 3 bases; bases with no gene match: 5. CDR3 length: 14 residues. Germline-derived CDR1 and CDR2 are MDHEN and SYDVKM. CDR3 sequence: CASSFGGRGDEQFF. In nucleotides, the CDR3 is TGTGCCAGCAGTTTCGGCGGGAGGGGGGATGAGCAGTTCTTC.

This clone occurred a few times. The rearrangement joins TRBV11-2 to TRBJ2-7; 11 bases match TRBD1. The CDR3 is 14 amino acids. Germline V gene sequence: CDR1 SGHAT, CDR2 FQNNGV. V was clipped by 5 bases and J by 3 bases; unmatched bases: 3. The CDR3 DNA reads TGTGCCAGCAGCCCAGGGACAGGGGGCTACGAGCAGTACTTC. Translating it yields CASSPGTGGYEQYF.

This chain links TRBV14 with TRBJ2-3, with D possibly matching TRBD1 (5 bases). Trimming removed 4 bases from V and 3 bases from J, with 20 bases in between. Germline V lookup: CDR1 SGHDN, CDR2 FVKESK. The CDR3 consists of 17 residues. The CDR3 coding sequence is TGTGCCAGCAGCCTACGGGTCCAGGGAAGTTCGACAGATACGCAGTATTTT. Its translation is CASSLRVQGSSTDTQYF.

This clone was seen a single time. The chain links TRBV5-4 to TRBJ2-6; 11 bases align to TRBD1. Germline loops: CDR1 SGHNT, CDR2 YYREEE (reference sequence). The CDR3 runs 18 residues. V lost 2 bases, J lost 4 bases, and 8 bases stayed unmatched. The CDR3 spells CASSFPLGQGDGANVLTF. In nucleotides, the CDR3 is TGTGCCAGCAGCTTCCCTTTGGGACAGGGGGACGGGGCCAACGTCCTGACTTTC.

The chain is built from TRBV28 and TRBJ1-6; 8 bases are shared with TRBD1. Germline V gives CDR1 MDHEN, CDR2 SYDVKM. The CDR3 runs 18 residues. Germline trimming cut 3 bases from V and 8 bases from J; bases unmatched to any gene: 15. For the CDR3, the DNA is TGTGCCAGCAGTTTGGGGACAGGAGGGGTCGTGAGTGATTCACCCCTCCACTTT. Its translation is CASSLGTGGVVSDSPLHF.

This clone occurred a few times. The CDR3 nucleotides are TGCGCCAGCAGCCCGGGACAGCAGCCGGGGGGCTACACCTTC. Its translation: CASSPGQQPGGYTF. The chain employs TRBV10-1 and TRBJ1-2, with TRBD1 matching over 7 bases. Germline assignment: CDR1 WNHNN and CDR2 SYGVQD (reference sequence). V trimming: 6 bases; J trimming: 8 bases; junction bases outside the gene matches: 12. This CDR3 spans 14 amino acids.

The rearrangement joins TRBV27 to TRBJ2-3; 8 nucleotides agree with TRBD2. CDR1 and CDR2 from the germline V gene are MNHEY and SMNVEV (reference sequence). This CDR3 contains 16 residues. The junction had 7 bases not matched to a gene; V was cut back by 3 bases and J by 2 bases. Here the CDR3 DNA reads TGTGCCAGCAGTTTCTTAGCGGGACCTCCCACAGATACGCAGTATTTT. It yields the protein CASSFLAGPPTDTQYF.

A single count supports this clone. V usage is TRBV6-5 and J usage is TRBJ2-7; a possible D gene is TRBD1 (5 bases). Germline values: CDR1 MNHEY, CDR2 SVGAGI. This CDR3 has 13 residues. V lost 4 bases and J lost 4, with 11 bases in between. CDR3 nucleotide sequence: TGTGCCAGCAGTTCGACAAGGGGATACGAGCAGTACTTC. Translated, it gives CASSSTRGYEQYF.

This rearrangement joins TRBV27 to TRBJ1-6; D might be TRBD1 (5 bases). Germline-derived CDR1 and CDR2 are MNHEY and SMNVEV (reference sequence). V gave up 3 bases and J gave up 1 base, with 10 bases separating them. The CDR3 is 16 amino acids. CDR3 DNA: TGTGCCAGCAGTTTTGGGGGGGGTTCCTATAATTCACCCCTCCACTTT. It is translated as CASSFGGGSYNSPLHF.

The rearrangement links TRBV5-1 to TRBJ1-1; 12 bases agree with TRBD1. The CDR3 has 16 amino acids. V dropped 1 base and J dropped 4; count of bases not matched to a gene: 5. The germline V gene encodes CDR1 SGHRS and CDR2 YFSETQ. The CDR3 loop reads CASSLTQGQGATEAFF. The CDR3 DNA sequence: TGCGCCAGCAGCTTGACTCAGGGACAGGGGGCCACTGAAGCTTTCTTT.

This sequence joins TRBV10-3 and TRBJ2-7; no definite D call. V was shortened by 9 bases and J by 0 bases, with 12 bases between the two germline ends. The CDR3 sequence is 13 residues long. The germline CDR1 and CDR2 sequences are ENHRY and SYGVKD. The CDR3 is CAIGTQISYEQYF. The CDR3 DNA reads TGTGCCATTGGCACACAGATCTCCTACGAGCAGTACTTC.

The chain joins TRBV28 to TRBJ2-4; D perhaps matches TRBD2 (5 bases). Germline loops: CDR1 MDHEN, CDR2 SYDVKM. CDR3 length: 17 residues. V was pared by 4 bases and J by 0 bases, with 16 bases between. CDR3 nucleotide sequence: TGTGCCAGCAGTTCCCCCTTGGCCGGACTAGCCAAAAACATTCAGTACTTC. Its protein is CASSSPLAGLAKNIQYF.

V and J are TRBV6-5 and TRBJ1-1; D gene ambiguous. CDR1 and CDR2 (germline): MNHEY, SVGAGI. The CDR3 loop spans 15 amino acids. The V end was cut by 6 bases, the J end by 0 bases, with 14 bases between. CDR3 coding DNA: TGTGCCAGCAGATACGGAGATGGAGTGAACACTGAAGCTTTCTTT. This gives the protein CASRYGDGVNTEAFF.

The J gene is TRBJ1-1, the V gene TRBV28; 7 positions match TRBD1. V was pared by 1 base and J by 0 bases, with 5 bases of the junction left unmatched. Germline-derived CDR1 and CDR2 are MDHEN and SYDVKM. This CDR3 has 16 amino acids. CDR3 nucleotides: TGTGCCAGCAGTTTATACCCCACAGGGGTGAACACTGAAGCTTTCTTT. It encodes CASSLYPTGVNTEAFF.

The chain employs TRBV10-2 and TRBJ1-2; maybe TRBD1 (5 bases). Looked up from germline, CDR1 is WSHSY and CDR2 is SAAADI. Between the trimmed V and J ends, which lost 6 bases and 5 bases, there was a span of 28 bases. This CDR3 is built from 18 residues. Here the CDR3 reads CASRASPRQGTGWYGYTF. The CDR3 DNA sequence: TGCGCCAGCAGAGCCTCCCCCCGTCAGGGAACAGGCTGGTATGGCTACACCTTC.

This clone has just one count. This chain connects TRBV6-1 to TRBJ2-5; the match to TRBD1 covers 7 bases. CDR1 and CDR2 from the germline V gene are MNHNS and SASEGT. The trim removed 3 bases at V and 6 bases at J, leaving 7 bases unmatched. There are 14 residues in the CDR3. The CDR3, as DNA: TGTGCCAGCAGTGACCAGACAGGGATCAAGACCCAGTACTTC. This codes for CASSDQTGIKTQYF.